The 13 T cell receptor beta chains below come from one sample, sequenced in a study of T cell changes during pregnancy in multiple sclerosis. Profiled with immunoSEQ multiplex PCR; TCRdb holds only in-frame clones, not every one. The repertoire has 42,000 or so clones, about 85% of them found once; the top ten carry 0.75% to 1%. Sequencing used CD4+ T cells from peripheral blood mononuclear cells, obtained after pregnancy. These TCRs come from a female donor with multiple sclerosis, enrolled in a pregnancy study.

The chain employs TRBV19 and TRBJ1-5, with a tentative D call TRBD1 (5 bases). The V gene's germline CDR1 is LNHDA and CDR2 SQIVND (reference sequence). This CDR3 region has 15 residues. The ends were cut back, 8 bases at V and 1 base at J, with 15 bases in the middle. The CDR3: CASGGRRGSNQPQHF. The DNA of the CDR3 is TGTGCCAGTGGGGGGAGGCGGGGGAGCAATCAGCCCCAGCATTTT.

The chain has TRBV4-3 and TRBJ1-4, with D possibly matching TRBD1 (6 bases). V was shortened by 4 bases and J by 6 bases, with 27 bases between the two germline ends. This CDR3 region has 19 residues. Per the germline V gene, CDR1 is LGHNA and CDR2 is YSLEER. The CDR3 here is CASSPKELPRGARHEKLFF. CDR3 nucleotide sequence: TGCGCCAGCAGCCCCAAGGAATTACCCCGGGGGGCGCGTCATGAAAAACTGTTTTTT.

The V and J genes are TRBV11-2 and TRBJ2-3, with D tentatively TRBD2 (7 bases). Trimming shortened V by 8 bases and J by 0 bases, and 21 bases separated the two germline ends. The CDR3 contains 17 residues. The V gene's germline CDR1 is SGHAT and CDR2 FQNNGV. The CDR3 sequence: CASYPYGRGLSTDTQYF. In DNA form, the CDR3 reads TGTGCCAGCTACCCCTACGGGCGGGGGCTAAGCACAGATACGCAGTATTTT.

This chain links TRBV5-1 with TRBJ2-5; D might be TRBD1 (6 bases). The germline V gene encodes CDR1 SGHRS and CDR2 YFSETQ. This CDR3 has 15 residues. The germline V and J ends were trimmed by 2 bases and 3 bases, with 14 bases remaining between them. CDR3 loop: CASSLGGVGEETQYF. DNA for the CDR3: TGCGCCAGCAGCTTAGGGGGAGTAGGGGAAGAGACCCAGTACTTC.

The chain uses TRBV11-1 and TRBJ2-7; 8 bases agree with TRBD1. J gave up 3 bases and V 1 base, and 8 bases lay outside the gene matches. CDR3 size: 16 residues. CDR1 is SGHAT, CDR2 FQDESV, per germline (reference sequence). CDR3 region: CASSLGWGQDYYEQYF. CDR3 DNA sequence: TGTGCCAGCAGCTTAGGTTGGGGACAGGACTACTACGAGCAGTACTTC.

This chain links TRBV28 with TRBJ1-1; tentatively, D is TRBD1 (5 bases). The CDR3 covers 12 residues. Germline CDR1 and CDR2: MDHEN and SYDVKM. V lost 6 bases and J 13 bases, leaving 18 bases between the germline ends. The CDR3 region is CASSARYGDFFF. CDR3 in DNA: TGTGCCAGCAGCGCGAGGTATGGGGACTTTTTCTTT.

This clone was counted a single time. One end of the junction is discordant with germline, which a read error may explain. The gene calls are TRBV2 and TRBJ1-2, with D possibly being TRBD1 (6 bases). Germline assignment: CDR1 SNHLY and CDR2 FYNNEI. The CDR3 contains 13 residues. CDR3 loop: CAGRTDRTSSYTF. The CDR3 coding sequence is TGTGCCGGCAGGACTGACAGGACAAGTAGCTACACCTTC.

The rearrangement links TRBV27 to TRBJ1-1; tentative D call: TRBD1 (6 bases). CDR1 is MNHEY and CDR2 is SMNVEV in the germline V gene (reference sequence). Trimming left V 4 bases short and J 0 bases short, with 21 bases between. The CDR3 has 18 amino acids. For the CDR3, the DNA is TGTGCCAGCAGTTCCTATACAGGGTTTGGGAGGGTGAACACTGAAGCTTTCTTT. It yields the protein CASSSYTGFGRVNTEAFF.

The chain joins TRBV5-6 to TRBJ2-7; maybe TRBD1 (7 bases). This CDR3 contains 17 residues. CDR1 is SGHDT, CDR2 YYEEEE, per germline. V was shortened by 4 bases and J by 2 bases, with 22 bases between the two germline ends. The CDR3 is CASSLYRGGALPYEQYF. CDR3 bases: TGTGCCAGCAGCCTATACAGGGGAGGTGCCCTTCCCTACGAGCAGTACTTC. Supplemented by reference TRBV5-6 and TRBJ2-7, the full variable domain reads DAGVTQSPTHLIKTRGQQVTLRCSPKSGHDTVSWYQQALGQGPQFIFQYYEEEERQRGNFPDRFSGHQFPNYSSELNVNALLLGDSALYLCASSLYRGGALPYEQYFGPGTRLTVT.

This chain connects TRBV10-3 to TRBJ1-3; no clear D gene. Germline CDR1 is ENHRY and CDR2 is SYGVKD. The CDR3 consists of 16 residues. The V end lost 3 bases, the J end lost 6 bases, and 18 bases lay between the germline ends. CDR3 region: CAISDSRGKTENTIYF. DNA of the CDR3: TGTGCCATCAGTGATAGTAGAGGAAAAACTGAAAACACCATATATTTT.

V usage is TRBV28 and J usage is TRBJ1-2; D gene ambiguous. This CDR3 is 13 amino acids long. Germline CDR1 and CDR2: MDHEN and SYDVKM. V lost 8 bases and J 3 bases, leaving 13 bases between the germline ends. CDR3 bases: TGTGCCAGCCTCGGCGGCGGGGACTATGGCTACACCTTC. It is translated as CASLGGGDYGYTF.

The chain combines TRBV6-6 with TRBJ1-1; D is undetermined. Per germline, CDR1 MNHNY and CDR2 SVGAGI (reference sequence). The CDR3 is 16 residues long. The V end lost 6 bases, the J end lost 2 bases, and 19 bases lay between the germline ends. CDR3 nucleotides: TGTGCCAGCAGACCGGCGAATCGAGGTAAAAACACTGAAGCTTTCTTT. It is translated as CASRPANRGKNTEAFF.

For this clone: Compared with germline, one end of the junction differs, possibly owing to a read error. The chain uses TRBV30 and TRBJ1-1; no definite D call. Germline loops: CDR1 GTSNPN, CDR2 SVGIG (reference sequence). CDR3 size: 13 residues. CDR3 amino acids: CAWSVMRNTETFF. The CDR3 DNA sequence: TGTGCCTGGAGTGTCATGCGGAACACTGAAACTTTCTTT.